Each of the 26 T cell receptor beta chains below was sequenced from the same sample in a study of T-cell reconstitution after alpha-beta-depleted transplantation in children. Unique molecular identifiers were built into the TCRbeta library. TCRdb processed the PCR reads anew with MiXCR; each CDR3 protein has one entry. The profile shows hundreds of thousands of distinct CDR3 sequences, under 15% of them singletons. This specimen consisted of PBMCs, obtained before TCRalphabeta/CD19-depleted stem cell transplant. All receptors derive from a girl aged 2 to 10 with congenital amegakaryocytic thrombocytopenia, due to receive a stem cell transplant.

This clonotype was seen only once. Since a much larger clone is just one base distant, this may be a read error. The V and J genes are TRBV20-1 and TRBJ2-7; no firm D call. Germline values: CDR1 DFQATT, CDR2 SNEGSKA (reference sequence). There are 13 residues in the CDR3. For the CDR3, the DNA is TGCAGTGCTCCGGCGGCACGCTCCTACGAGCATTACTTC. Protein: CSAPAARSYEHYF.

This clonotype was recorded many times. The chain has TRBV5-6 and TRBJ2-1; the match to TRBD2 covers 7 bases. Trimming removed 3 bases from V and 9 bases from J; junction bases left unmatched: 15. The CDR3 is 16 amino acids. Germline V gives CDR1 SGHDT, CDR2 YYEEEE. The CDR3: CASSSAEAGMAGEQFF. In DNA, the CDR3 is TGTGCCAGCAGCTCTGCCGAAGCGGGAATGGCGGGTGAGCAGTTCTTC.

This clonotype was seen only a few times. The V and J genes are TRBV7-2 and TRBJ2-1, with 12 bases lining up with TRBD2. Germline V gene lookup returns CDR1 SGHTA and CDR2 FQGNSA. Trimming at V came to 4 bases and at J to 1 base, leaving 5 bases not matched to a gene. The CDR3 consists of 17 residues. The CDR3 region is CASSYRTSGMSYNEQFF. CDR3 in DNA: TGTGCCAGCAGCTACAGGACTAGCGGGATGTCCTACAATGAGCAGTTCTTC.

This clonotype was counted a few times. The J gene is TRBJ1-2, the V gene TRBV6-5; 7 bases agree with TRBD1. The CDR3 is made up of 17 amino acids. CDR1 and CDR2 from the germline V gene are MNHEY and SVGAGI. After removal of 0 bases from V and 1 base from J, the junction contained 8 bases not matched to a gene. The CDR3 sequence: CASSYSYRDSLNYGYTF. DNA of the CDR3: TGTGCCAGCAGTTACTCCTACCGGGACAGTCTTAACTATGGCTACACCTTC.

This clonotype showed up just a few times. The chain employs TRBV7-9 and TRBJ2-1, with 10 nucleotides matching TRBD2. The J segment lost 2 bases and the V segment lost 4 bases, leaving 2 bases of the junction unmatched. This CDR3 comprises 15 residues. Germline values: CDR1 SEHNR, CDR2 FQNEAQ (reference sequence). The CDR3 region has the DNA TGTGCCAGCAGCTACCTAGCGGGAGCCTACAATGAGCAGTTCTTC. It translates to CASSYLAGAYNEQFF.

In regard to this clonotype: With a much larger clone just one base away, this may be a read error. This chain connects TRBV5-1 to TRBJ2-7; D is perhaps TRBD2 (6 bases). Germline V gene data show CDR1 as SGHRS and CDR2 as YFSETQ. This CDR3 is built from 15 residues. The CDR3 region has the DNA TGCCCCACAGCAACCGTCCCGGGACTCCCCTACGAGCAGTACTTC. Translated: CPTATVPGLPYEQYF.

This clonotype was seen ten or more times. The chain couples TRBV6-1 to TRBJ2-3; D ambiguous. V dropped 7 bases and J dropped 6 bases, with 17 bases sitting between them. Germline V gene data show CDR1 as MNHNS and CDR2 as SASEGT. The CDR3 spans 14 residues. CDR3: CASNLSPGGDTQYF. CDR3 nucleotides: TGTGCCAGCAATCTGTCCCCGGGCGGCGATACGCAGTATTTT.

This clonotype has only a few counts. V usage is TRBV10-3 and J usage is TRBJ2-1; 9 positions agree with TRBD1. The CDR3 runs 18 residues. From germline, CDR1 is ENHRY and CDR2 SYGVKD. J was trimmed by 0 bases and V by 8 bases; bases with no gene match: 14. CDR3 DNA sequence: TGTGCCATCCGAGGGACAGGGCCGGCGGAAAGCTCCTACAATGAGCAGTTCTTC. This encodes CAIRGTGPAESSYNEQFF.

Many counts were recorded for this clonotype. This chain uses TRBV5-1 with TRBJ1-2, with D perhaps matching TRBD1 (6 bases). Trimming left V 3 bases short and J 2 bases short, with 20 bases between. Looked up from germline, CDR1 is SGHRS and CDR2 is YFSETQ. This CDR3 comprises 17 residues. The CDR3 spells CASSSETINDRNYGYTF. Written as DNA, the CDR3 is TGCGCCAGCAGCTCGGAAACGATCAATGACAGGAACTATGGCTACACCTTC.

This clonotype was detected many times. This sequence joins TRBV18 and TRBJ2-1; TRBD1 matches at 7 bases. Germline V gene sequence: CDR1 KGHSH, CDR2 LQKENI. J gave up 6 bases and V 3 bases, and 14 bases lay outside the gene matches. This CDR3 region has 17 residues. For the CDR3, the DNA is TGTGCCAGCTCACCCCGGTTATTCTCACCAGGGGGCAATGAGCAGTTCTTC. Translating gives CASSPRLFSPGGNEQFF.

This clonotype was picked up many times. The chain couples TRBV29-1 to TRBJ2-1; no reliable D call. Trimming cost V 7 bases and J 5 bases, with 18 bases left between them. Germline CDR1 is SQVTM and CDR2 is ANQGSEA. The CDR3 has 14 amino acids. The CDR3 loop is CSGVDWTINNEQFF. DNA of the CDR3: TGCAGCGGAGTTGACTGGACGATAAACAATGAGCAGTTCTTC.

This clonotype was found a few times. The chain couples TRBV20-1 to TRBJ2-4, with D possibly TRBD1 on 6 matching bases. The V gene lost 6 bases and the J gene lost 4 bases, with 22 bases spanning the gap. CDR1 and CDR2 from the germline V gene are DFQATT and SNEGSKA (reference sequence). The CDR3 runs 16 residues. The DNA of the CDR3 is TGCAGTGCGATCAGCCCCAGGATGGGGGCTAAAAACATTCAGTACTTC. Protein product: CSAISPRMGAKNIQYF.

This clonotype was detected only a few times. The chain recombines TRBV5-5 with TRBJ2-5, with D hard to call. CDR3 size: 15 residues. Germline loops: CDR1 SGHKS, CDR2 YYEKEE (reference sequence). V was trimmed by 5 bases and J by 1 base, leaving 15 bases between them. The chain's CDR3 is CASRQTPRSQETQYF. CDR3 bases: TGTGCCAGCAGGCAAACCCCACGCAGCCAAGAGACCCAGTACTTC.

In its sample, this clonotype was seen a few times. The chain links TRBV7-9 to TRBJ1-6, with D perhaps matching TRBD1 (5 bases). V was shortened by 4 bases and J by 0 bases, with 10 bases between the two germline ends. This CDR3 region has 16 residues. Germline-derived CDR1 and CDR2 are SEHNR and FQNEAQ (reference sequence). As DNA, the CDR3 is TGTGCCAGCAGCTCCCCCGGGGCCTCCTATAATTCACCCCTCCACTTT. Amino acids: CASSSPGASYNSPLHF.

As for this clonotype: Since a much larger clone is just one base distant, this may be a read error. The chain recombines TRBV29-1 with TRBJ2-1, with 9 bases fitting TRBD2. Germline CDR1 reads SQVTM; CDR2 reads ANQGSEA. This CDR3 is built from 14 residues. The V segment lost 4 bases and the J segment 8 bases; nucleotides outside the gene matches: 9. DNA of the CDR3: TGCAGCGTTGTCTCTAGCGGGGTTTACGATGAGCAGTTCTTC. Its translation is CSVVSSGVYDEQFF.

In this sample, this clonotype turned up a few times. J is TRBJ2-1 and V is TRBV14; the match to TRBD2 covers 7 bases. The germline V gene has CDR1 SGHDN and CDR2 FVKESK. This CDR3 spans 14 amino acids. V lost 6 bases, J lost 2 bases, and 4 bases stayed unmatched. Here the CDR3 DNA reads TGTGCCAGCAGTCCGGGACTAACCTACAATGAGCAGTTCTTC. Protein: CASSPGLTYNEQFF.

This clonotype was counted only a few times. The CDR3 region is CSARDETGIEYEQYF. The CDR3 region has the DNA TGCAGTGCTAGAGACGAAACAGGGATCGAGTACGAGCAGTACTTC. The chain combines TRBV20-1 with TRBJ2-7; D is perhaps TRBD1 (6 bases). Per the germline V gene, CDR1 is DFQATT and CDR2 is SNEGSKA (reference sequence). The CDR3 sequence is 15 residues long. V gave up 0 bases and J gave up 4 bases, with 16 bases separating them.

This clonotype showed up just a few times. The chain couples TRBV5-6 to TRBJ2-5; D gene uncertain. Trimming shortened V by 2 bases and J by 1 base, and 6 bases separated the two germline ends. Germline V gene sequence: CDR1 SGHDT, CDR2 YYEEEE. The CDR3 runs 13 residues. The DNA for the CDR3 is TGTGCCAGCAGCTTCAATGGCCAAGAGACCCAGTACTTC. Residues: CASSFNGQETQYF.

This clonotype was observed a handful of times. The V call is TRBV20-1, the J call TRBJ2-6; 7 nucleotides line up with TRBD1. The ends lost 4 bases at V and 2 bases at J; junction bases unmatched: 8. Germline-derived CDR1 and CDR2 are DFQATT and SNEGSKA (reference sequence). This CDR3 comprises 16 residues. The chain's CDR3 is CSATQFGQAGANVLTF. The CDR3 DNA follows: TGCAGTGCTACCCAATTCGGACAGGCTGGGGCCAACGTCCTGACTTTC.

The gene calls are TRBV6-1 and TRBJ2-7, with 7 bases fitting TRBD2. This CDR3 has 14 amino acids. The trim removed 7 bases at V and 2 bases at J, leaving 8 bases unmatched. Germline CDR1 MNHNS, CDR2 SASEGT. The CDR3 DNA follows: TGTGCCAGCACCCCGGGACTAAAAACCTACGAGCAGTACTTC. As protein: CASTPGLKTYEQYF.

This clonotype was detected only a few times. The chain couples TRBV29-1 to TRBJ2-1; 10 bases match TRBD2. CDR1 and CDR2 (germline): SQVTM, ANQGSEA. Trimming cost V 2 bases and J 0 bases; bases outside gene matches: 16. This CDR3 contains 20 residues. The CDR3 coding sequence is TGCAGCGTTGAAAATCGTTTGCTAGCGGGAGATCAGTGCTCCTACAATGAGCAGTTCTTC. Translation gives CSVENRLLAGDQCSYNEQFF.

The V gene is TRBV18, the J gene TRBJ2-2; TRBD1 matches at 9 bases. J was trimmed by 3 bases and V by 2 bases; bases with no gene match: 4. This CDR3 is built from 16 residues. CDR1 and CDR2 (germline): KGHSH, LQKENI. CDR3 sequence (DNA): TGTGCCAGCTCACCATCGACAGGGGGAGACACCGGGGAGCTGTTTTTT. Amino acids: CASSPSTGGDTGELFF.

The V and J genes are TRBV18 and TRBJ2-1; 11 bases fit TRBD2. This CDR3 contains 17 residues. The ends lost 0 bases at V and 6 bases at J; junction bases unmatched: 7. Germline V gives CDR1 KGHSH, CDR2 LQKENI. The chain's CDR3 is CASSPPKTSGSVNEQFF. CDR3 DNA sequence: TGTGCCAGCTCACCACCGAAAACTAGCGGGAGTGTCAATGAGCAGTTCTTC.

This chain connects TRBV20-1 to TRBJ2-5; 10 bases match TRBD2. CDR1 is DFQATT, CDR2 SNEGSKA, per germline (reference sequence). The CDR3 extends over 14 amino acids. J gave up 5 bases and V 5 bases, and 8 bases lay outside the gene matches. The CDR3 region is CSACLAGARETQYF. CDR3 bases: TGCAGTGCTTGCCTAGCGGGAGCCCGGGAGACCCAGTACTTC.

The CDR3 DNA reads TGCAGTGCTAATGTTGGCCCTGCAACTCTGTTCTTC. This sequence encodes CSANVGPATLFF. The V call is TRBV20-1, the J call TRBJ2-1; D call uncertain. From germline, CDR1 is DFQATT and CDR2 SNEGSKA (reference sequence). Trimming removed 4 bases from V and 15 bases from J, with 19 bases in between. The CDR3 loop spans 12 amino acids.

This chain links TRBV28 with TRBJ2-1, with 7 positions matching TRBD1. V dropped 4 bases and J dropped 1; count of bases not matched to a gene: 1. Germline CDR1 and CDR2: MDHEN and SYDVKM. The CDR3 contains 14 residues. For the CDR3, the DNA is TGTGCCAGCAGTTGGGGACAGTCCTACAATGAGCAGTTCTTC. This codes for CASSWGQSYNEQFF.